This T cell receptor beta chain is from a study of blood T cell repertoires in COVID-19. V shed 0 bases and J 5 bases; nucleotides not matched to a gene: 7. Germline V CDR1 and CDR2: LGHDT, YNNKEL (reference sequence). CDR3 size: 16 residues. Sequencing was performed with immunoSEQ multiplex PCR; in TCRdb, only in-frame clones are kept and a portion is missing. The sample consists of about 330,000 clones, about 87% of them appearing once. Sequencing input: peripheral blood. This TCR was recovered from a man between 25 and 39 years old with COVID-19, enrolled during active disease. The rearrangement links TRBV3-1 (or the pseudogene TRBV3-2) to TRBJ2-7, with TRBD1 identical over 10 bases. The CDR3 nucleotides read TGTGCCAGCAGCCAAGATCATGGAGACAGGGGGCACGAGCAGTACTTC. Translation gives CASSQDHGDRGHEQYF.